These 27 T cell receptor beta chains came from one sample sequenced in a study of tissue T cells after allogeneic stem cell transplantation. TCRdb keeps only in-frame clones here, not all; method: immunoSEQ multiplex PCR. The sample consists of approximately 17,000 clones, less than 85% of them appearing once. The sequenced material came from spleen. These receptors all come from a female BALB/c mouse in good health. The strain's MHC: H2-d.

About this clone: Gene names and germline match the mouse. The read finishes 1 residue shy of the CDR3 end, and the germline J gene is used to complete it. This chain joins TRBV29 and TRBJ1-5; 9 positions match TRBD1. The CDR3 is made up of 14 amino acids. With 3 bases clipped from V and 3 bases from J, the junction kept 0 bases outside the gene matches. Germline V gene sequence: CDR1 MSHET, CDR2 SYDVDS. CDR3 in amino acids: CASSLDRGNQAPLF. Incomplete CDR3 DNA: TGTGCTAGCAGTTTGGACAGGGGCAACCAGGCTCCGCTT.

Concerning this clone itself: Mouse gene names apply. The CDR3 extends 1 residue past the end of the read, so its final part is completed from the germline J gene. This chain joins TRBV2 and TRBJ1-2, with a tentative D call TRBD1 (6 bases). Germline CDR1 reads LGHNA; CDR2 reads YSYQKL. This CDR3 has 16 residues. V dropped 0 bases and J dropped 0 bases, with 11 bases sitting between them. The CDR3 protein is CASSQEGAIANSDYTF. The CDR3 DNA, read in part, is TGTGCCAGCAGCCAAGAGGGGGCCATTGCAAACTCCGACTACACC.

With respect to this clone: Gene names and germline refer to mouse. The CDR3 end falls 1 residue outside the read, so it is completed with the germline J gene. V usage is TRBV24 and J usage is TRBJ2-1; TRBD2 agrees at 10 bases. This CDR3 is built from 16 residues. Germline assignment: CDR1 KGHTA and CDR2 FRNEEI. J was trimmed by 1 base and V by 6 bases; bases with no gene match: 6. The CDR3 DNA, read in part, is TGTGCCAGCAGCCCCCTGGACTGGGGGAACTATGCTGAGCAGTTC. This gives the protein CASSPLDWGNYAEQF. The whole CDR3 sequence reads CASSPLDWGNYAEQFF.

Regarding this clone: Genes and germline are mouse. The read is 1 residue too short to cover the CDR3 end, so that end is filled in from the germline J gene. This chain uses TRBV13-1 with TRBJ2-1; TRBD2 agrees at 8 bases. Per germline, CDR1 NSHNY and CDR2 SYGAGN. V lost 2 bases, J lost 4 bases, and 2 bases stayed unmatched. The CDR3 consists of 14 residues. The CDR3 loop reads CASSDLGGYAEQFF. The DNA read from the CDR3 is TGTGCCAGCAGTGACCTGGGGGGTTATGCTGAGCAGTTC.

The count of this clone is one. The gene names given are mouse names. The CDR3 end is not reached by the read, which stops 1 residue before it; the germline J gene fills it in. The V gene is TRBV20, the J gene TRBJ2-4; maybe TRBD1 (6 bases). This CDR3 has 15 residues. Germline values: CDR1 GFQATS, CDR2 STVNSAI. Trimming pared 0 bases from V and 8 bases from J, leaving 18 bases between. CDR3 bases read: TGTGGTGCTAGGGATCGCTCAGGGGCGGGAGGCACCTTGTAC. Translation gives CGARDRSGAGGTLY. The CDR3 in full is CGARDRSGAGGTLYF.

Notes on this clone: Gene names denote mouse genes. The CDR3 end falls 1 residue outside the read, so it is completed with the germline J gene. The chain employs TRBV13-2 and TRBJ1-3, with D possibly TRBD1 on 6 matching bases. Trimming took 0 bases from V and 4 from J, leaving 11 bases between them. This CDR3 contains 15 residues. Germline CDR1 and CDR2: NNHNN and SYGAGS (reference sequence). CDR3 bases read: TGTGCCAGCGGTGATGGGGGGGCGCGAGGAAATACGCTCTAT. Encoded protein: CASGDGGARGNTLY. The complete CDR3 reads CASGDGGARGNTLYF.

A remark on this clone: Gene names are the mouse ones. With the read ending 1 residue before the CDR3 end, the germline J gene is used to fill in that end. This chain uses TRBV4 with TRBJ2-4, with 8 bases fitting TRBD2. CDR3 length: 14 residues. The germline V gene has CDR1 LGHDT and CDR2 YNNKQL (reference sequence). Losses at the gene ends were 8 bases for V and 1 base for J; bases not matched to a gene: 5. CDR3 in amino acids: CASGLGGGQNTLYF. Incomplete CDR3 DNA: TGTGCCAGCGGGCTGGGGGGAGGTCAAAACACCTTGTAC.

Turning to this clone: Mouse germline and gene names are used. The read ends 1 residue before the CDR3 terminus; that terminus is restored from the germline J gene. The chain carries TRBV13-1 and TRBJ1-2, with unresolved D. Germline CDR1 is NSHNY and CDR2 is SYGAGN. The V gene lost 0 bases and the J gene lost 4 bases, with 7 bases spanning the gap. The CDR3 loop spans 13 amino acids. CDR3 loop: CASSDAGISDYTF. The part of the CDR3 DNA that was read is TGTGCCAGCAGTGATGCGGGGATCTCCGACTACACC.

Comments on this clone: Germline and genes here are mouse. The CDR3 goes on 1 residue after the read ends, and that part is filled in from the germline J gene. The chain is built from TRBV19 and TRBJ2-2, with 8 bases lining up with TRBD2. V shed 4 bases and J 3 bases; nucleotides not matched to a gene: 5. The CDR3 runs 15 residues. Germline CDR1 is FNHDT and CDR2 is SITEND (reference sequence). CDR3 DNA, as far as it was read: TGTGCCAGCAGTCCAGACTGGGGAGACACCGGGCAGCTCTAC. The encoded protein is CASSPDWGDTGQLY. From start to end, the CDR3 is CASSPDWGDTGQLYF.

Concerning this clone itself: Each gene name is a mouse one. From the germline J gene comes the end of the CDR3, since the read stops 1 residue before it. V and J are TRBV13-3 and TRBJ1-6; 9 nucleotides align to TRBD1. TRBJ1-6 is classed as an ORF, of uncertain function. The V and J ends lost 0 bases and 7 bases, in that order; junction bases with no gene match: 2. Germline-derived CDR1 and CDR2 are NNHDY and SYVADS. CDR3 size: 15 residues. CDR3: CASSDAGTGNSPLYF. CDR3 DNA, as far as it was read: TGTGCCAGCAGTGATGCAGGGACAGGGAATTCGCCCCTCTAC.

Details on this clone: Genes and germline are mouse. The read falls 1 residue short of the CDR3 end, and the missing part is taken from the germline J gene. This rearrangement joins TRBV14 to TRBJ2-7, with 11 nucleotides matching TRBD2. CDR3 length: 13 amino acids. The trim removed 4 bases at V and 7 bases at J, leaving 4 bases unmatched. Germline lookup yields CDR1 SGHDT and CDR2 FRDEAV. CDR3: CASSDWGGGEQYF. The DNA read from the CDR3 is TGTGCCAGCAGTGACTGGGGGGGAGGGGAACAGTAC.

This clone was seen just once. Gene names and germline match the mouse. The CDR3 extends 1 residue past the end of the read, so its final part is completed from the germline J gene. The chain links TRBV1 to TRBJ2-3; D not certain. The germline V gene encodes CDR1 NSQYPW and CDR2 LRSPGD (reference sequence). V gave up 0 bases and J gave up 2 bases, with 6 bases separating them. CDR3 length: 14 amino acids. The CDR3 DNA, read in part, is TGCACCTGCAGTGCAGACAGGACTGCAGAAACGCTGTAT. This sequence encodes CTCSADRTAETLY. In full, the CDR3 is CTCSADRTAETLYF.

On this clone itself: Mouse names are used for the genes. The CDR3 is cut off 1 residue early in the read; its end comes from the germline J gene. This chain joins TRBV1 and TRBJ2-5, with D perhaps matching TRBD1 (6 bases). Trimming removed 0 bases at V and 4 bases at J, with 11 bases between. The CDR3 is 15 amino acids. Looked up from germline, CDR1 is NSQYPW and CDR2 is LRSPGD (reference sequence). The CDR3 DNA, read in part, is TGCACCTGCAGTGCAGACAGGGGTAAAGAAGACACCCAGTAC. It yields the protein CTCSADRGKEDTQY. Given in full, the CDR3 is CTCSADRGKEDTQYF.

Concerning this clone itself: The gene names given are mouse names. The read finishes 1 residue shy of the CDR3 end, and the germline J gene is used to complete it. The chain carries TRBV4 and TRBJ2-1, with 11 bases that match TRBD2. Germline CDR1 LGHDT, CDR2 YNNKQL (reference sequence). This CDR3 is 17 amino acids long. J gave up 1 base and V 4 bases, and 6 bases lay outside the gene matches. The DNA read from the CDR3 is TGTGCCAGCAGCTTATACCGGGACTGGGGGAACTATGCTGAGCAGTTC. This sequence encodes CASSLYRDWGNYAEQF. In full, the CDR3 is CASSLYRDWGNYAEQFF.

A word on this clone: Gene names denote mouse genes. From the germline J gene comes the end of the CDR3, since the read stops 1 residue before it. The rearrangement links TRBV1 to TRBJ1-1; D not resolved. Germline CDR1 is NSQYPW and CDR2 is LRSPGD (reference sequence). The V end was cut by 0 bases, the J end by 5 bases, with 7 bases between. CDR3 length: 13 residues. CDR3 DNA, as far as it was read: TGCACCTGCAGTGCAGAAACACTGACAGAAGTCTTC. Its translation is CTCSAETLTEVF. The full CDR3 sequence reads CTCSAETLTEVFF.

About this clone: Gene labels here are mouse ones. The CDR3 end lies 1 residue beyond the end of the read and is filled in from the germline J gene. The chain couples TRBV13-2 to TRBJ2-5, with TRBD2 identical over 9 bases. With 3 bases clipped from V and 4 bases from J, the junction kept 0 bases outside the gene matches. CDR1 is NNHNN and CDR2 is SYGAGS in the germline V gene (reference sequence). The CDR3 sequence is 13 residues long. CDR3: CASGGDWEDTQYF. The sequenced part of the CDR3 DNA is TGTGCCAGCGGTGGGGACTGGGAAGACACCCAGTAC.

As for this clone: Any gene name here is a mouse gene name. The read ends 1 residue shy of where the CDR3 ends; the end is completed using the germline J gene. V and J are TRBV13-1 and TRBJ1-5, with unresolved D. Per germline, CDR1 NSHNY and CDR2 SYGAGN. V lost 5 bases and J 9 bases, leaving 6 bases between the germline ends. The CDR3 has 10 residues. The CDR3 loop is CASREVAPLF. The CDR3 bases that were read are TGTGCCAGCAGGGAGGTGGCTCCGCTT. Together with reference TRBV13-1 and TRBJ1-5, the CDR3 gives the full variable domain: EAAVTQSPRNKVTVTGGNVTLSCRQTNSHNYMYWYRQDTGHGLRLIHYSYGAGNLRIGDVPDGYKATRTTQEDFFLLLELASPSQTSLYFCASREVAPLFGEGTRLSVL.

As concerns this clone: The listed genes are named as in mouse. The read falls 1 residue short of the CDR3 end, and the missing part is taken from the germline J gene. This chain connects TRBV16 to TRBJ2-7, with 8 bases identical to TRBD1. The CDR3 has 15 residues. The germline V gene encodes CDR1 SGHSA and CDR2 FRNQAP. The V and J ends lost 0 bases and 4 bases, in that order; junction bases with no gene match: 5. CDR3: CASSLELDRVYEQYF. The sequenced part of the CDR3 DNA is TGTGCAAGCAGCTTAGAATTGGACAGGGTTTATGAACAGTAC.

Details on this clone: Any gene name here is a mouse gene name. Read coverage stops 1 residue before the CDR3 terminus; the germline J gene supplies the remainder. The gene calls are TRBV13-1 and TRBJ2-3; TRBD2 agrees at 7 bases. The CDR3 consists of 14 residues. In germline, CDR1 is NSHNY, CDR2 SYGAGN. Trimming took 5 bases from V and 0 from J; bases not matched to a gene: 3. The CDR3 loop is CASSLGDSAETLYF. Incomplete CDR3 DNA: TGTGCCAGCAGCCTGGGGGATAGTGCAGAAACGCTGTAT.

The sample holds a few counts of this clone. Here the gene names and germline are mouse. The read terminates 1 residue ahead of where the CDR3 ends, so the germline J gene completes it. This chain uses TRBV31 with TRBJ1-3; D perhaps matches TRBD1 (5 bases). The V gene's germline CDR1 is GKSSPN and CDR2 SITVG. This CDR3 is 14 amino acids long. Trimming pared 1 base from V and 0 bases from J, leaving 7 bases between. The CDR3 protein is CAWSPTDSGNTLYF. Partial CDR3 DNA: TGTGCCTGGAGTCCGACAGATTCTGGAAATACGCTCTAT. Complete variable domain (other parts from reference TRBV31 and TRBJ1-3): AQTIHQWPVAEIKAVGSPLSLGCTIKGKSSPNLYWYWQATGGTLQQLFYSITVGQVESVVQLNLSASRPKDDQFILSTEKLLLSHSGFYLCAWSPTDSGNTLYFGEGSRLIVV.

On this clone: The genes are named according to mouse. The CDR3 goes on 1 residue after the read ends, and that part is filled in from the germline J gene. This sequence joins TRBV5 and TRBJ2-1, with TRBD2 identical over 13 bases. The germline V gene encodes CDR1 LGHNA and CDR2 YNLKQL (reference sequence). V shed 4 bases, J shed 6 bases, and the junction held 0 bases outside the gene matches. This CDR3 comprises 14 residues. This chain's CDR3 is CASSRDWGGAEQFF. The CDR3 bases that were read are TGTGCCAGCAGCCGGGACTGGGGGGGTGCTGAGCAGTTC.

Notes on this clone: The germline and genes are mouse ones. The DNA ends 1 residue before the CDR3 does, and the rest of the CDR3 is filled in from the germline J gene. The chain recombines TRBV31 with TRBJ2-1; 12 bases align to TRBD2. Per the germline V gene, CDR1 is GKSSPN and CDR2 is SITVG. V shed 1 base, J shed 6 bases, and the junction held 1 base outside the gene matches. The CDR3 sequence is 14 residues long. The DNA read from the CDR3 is TGTGCCTGGAGTCCGGGACTGGGGGGTGCTGAGCAGTTC. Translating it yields CAWSPGLGGAEQF. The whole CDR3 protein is CAWSPGLGGAEQFF. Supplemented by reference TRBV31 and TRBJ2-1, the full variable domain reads AQTIHQWPVAEIKAVGSPLSLGCTIKGKSSPNLYWYWQATGGTLQQLFYSITVGQVESVVQLNLSASRPKDDQFILSTEKLLLSHSGFYLCAWSPGLGGAEQFFGPGTRLTVL.

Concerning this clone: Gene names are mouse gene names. The CDR3 protein is CASSQDPRDGNTLYF. The CDR3 DNA, read in part, is TGTGCCAGCAGCCAAGATCCCAGGGATGGAAATACGCTCTAT. The J gene is TRBJ1-3, the V gene TRBV5; TRBD1 might be the D (5 bases). With the read ending 1 residue before the CDR3 end, the germline J gene is used to fill in that end. The germline gives CDR1 LGHNA, CDR2 YNLKQL (reference sequence). This CDR3 is 15 amino acids long. With 0 bases removed from V and 3 bases from J, the gap between germline ends came to 9 bases.

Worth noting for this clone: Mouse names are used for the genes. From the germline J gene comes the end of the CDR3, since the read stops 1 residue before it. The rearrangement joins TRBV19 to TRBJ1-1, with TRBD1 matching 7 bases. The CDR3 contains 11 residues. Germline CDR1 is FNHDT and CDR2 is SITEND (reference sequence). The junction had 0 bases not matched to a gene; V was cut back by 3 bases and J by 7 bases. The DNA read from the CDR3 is TGTGCCAGCAGTAGGGACAGAGAAGTCTTC. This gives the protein CASSRDREVF. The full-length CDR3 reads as CASSRDREVFF.

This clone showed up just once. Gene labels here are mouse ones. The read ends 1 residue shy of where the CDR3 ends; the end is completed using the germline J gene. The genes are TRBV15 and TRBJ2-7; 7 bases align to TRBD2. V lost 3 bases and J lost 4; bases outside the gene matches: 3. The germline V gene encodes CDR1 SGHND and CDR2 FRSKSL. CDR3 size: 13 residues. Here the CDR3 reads CASSFGGEYEQYF. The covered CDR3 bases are TGTGCCAGCAGTTTCGGGGGGGAGTATGAACAGTAC.

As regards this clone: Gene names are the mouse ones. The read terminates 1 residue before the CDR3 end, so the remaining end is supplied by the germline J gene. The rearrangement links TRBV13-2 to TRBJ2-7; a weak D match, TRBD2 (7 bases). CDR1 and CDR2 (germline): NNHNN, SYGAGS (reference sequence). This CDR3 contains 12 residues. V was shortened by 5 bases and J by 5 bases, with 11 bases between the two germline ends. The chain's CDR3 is CASGEGGDEQYF. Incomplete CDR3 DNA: TGTGCCAGCGGGGAGGGGGGGGATGAACAGTAC.

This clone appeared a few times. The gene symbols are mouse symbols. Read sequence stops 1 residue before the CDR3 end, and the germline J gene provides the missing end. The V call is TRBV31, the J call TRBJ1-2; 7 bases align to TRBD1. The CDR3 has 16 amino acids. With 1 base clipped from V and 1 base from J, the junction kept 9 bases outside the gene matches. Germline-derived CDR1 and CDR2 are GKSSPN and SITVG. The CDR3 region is CAWSHPRQGGNSDYTF. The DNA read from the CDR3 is TGTGCCTGGAGTCACCCCCGACAGGGAGGAAACTCCGACTACACC.